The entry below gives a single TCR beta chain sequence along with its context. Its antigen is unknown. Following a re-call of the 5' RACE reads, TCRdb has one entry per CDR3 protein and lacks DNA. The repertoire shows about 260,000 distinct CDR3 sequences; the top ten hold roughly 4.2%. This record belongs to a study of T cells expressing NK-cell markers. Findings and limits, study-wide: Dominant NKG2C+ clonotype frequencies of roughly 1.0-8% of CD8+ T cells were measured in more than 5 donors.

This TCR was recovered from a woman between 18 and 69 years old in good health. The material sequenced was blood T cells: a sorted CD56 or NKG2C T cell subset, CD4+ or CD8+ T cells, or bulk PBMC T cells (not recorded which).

CDR3 amino acids: CASSHRYWFQETQYF. The chain couples TRBV23-1 to TRBJ2-5. TRBV23-1 is treated as an ORF (open reading frame) with a function not yet certain. CDR3 length: 15 amino acids.